This TCR beta chain emerged from a study of T cell responses to AZD1222 COVID-19 vaccine. Study results and limitations: Seropositive AZD1222 recipients at baseline numbered only 6 or 7. At 160-218 and 743-854, vaccine-associated CD4 TCRs were dominant, and they spanned spike. Mostly white British, mostly female donors; authors suggested clonal diversity may be underestimated.

Measured with immunoSEQ multiplex PCR; TCRdb has only the in-frame clones, and not every one. The sample includes about 160,000 clones, around 93% of them seen just once. V was clipped by 4 bases and J by 5 bases, with 9 bases between them. The CDR3 is made up of 12 amino acids. Germline CDR1 is SGHRS and CDR2 is YFSETQ. A note on this clone: Antigen: not known.

The sequence was obtained from an adult in good health. Sample: peripheral blood, taken on day 0 of AZD1222 vaccination. The rearrangement joins TRBV5-1 to TRBJ1-1; D remains ambiguous. The CDR3 reads CASSLLGTEAFF. CDR3 coding DNA: TGCGCCAGCAGCCTACTAGGGACTGAAGCTTTCTTT.